This T cell receptor beta chain is drawn from a study of cytomegalovirus exposure and HLA in healthy donors. The primer mix had 60 Vbeta and 13 Jbeta primers. Clones were read by immunoSEQ multiplex PCR, and TCRdb kept only the in-frame ones, dropping some. This table has about 180,000 clones, 76% appearing once. V lost 6 bases, J lost 8 bases, and 9 bases stayed unmatched. Germline V gives CDR1 MDHEN, CDR2 SYDVKM. CDR3 length: 15 residues. The receptor's source is a man younger than 35 in good health and CMV-seronegative. The material sequenced was PBMCs. The genes are TRBV28 and TRBJ1-6; 8 positions agree with TRBD1. The CDR3 DNA follows: TGTGCCAGCAGCCCGGGGGGACAGGAGTATTCACCCCTCCACTTT. It specifies CASSPGGQEYSPLHF.